This entry describes one T cell receptor beta chain. The clone's antigen remains unknown. No base quality values were provided; no much bigger clone lies one nucleotide off. This sample was included in a study of T cell responses to AZD1222 COVID-19 vaccine (dated by TCRdb to the early 2020s). With regard to the full study: A total of just over 230 trial participants underwent TCR sequencing, of whom nearly 210 received two doses of AZD1222 and 26 received two doses of the MenACWY control vaccine. Trial participants were enrolled into age subgroups of 18-55, 56-69 and 70-plus years, which contained 148, 28 and 57 TCR-sequenced participants, respectively. The study at large found these results: Participants were mostly white British, with more females than males. The authors suggested clonal diversity may have been underestimated. The 56-69-year group was small, and its depth increase did not reach significance, likely because of low power. Because no day 14 peak-response samples were available, repertoires were characterized only after the peak T cell response. The vaccine-associated CD4 TCRs covered the entire spike protein, and the dominant responses fell in regions 160-218 and 743-854. Spike-specific TCR breadth and depth rose significantly after two AZD1222 doses compared with day 0 and with MenACWY recipients. Reportedly, close to half of the unique spike-specific TCRs recognized epitopes lying outside the regions that are mutated in the B.1.351 and B.1.1.7 variants. Conclusions about previously exposed vaccinees are limited because only five to seven AZD1222 recipients were SARS-CoV-2 seropositive at baseline.

The meaning of the sample's time point label: about 28 days (+/-7) after the second vaccine dose. AZD1222 recipients whose second dose came at about 4 weeks and those whose second dose came at about 12 weeks were combined into one group, since spike-specific TCR depth and breadth did not differ between the two schedules. The vaccinee samples were drawn from two UK trials, COV001 and COV002, one of which was a single-blind randomized controlled phase 2/3 trial testing AZD1222 (ChAdOx1 nCoV-19) in healthy adults. For TCRbeta chain sequencing, PBMC samples from trial participants were taken at day 0 and at day 28 after the second dose. The CDR3 regions of human TCRbeta chains were analyzed by immunosequencing. The authors processed their data as follows. Repertoire TCRs were matched against a reference library of SARS-CoV-2-specific TCRs generated with the MIRA antigen-specificity platform. Breadth was defined as the fraction of unique TCRs that were SARS-CoV-2-associated. Depth was defined as the fraction of total T cells that were SARS-CoV-2-associated. Using the MIRA data, each spike-specific TCR was mapped to the spike region that the TCR reacts to and placed in a CD4 or CD8 class. Log10-transformed breadth and depth values were compared by one-way ANOVA with Sidak's multiple comparisons tests. Here the immuneACCESS table is served through TCRdb, limited to in-frame sequences with V and J called. Missing clones are a known gap in these copies; in checked studies unresolved V genes cover under half, and the rest lacks a known reason. Clone size and the V and J calls come from that table; the DNA yielded D and trimming. In all, the sample holds around 140,000 clones, and roughly 84% of those were seen once. The ten top clones hold about 5.4% of the sample.

The CDR3 goes from the cysteine to the phenylalanine over 11 residues. Kept here is only the CDR3 DNA, which spans 33 bases and is read in frame from base 1. V lost 4 bases and J lost 2 bases; the stretch between them is 2 bases long. CDR1 DFQATT and CDR2 SNEGSKA were looked up in the germline V gene (reference sequence). The sequencing used peripheral blood, collected 28 days after the second AZD1222 dose. The rearrangement combines TRBV20-1 with TRBJ2-2; no D gene is confidently identified. The origin of this receptor is an adult who received the AZD1222 COVID-19 vaccine. The DNA sequence is as follows: TGCAGTGCTACCAACACCGGGGAGCTGTTTTTT. It specifies CSATNTGELFF.